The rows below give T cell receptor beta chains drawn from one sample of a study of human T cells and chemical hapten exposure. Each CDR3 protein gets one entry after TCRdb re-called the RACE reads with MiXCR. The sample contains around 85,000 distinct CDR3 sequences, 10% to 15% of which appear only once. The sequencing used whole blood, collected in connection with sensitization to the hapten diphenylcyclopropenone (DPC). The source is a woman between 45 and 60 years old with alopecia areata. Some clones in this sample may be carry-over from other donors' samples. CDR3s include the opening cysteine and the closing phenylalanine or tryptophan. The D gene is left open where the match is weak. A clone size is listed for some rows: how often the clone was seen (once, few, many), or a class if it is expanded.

CDR3 protein: CASSRSGGSKDTQYF; CDR3 DNA: TGTGCCAGCTCTCGGTCCGGGGGATCTAAAGATACGCAGTATTTT; J gene: TRBJ2-3; D gene: .; V gene: TRBV6-5; clone size: few
CDR3 protein: CASSQPTQGTPMNTEAFF; CDR3 DNA: TGTGCCAGCAGCCAACCGACTCAGGGGACACCCATGAACACTGAAGCTTTCTTT; J gene: TRBJ1-1; D gene: .; V gene: TRBV3-1; clone size: many
CDR3 protein: CSVHGGYGYTF; CDR3 DNA: TGCAGCGTTCATGGGGGCTATGGCTACACCTTC; J gene: TRBJ1-2; D gene: .; V gene: TRBV29-1; clone size: few
CDR3 protein: CAISESSETQYF; CDR3 DNA: TGTGCCATCAGTGAGTCTTCGGAGACCCAGTACTTC; J gene: TRBJ2-5; D gene: .; V gene: TRBV10-3; clone size: many
CDR3 protein: CSANGRGYNEQFF; CDR3 DNA: TGCAGTGCTAACGGGAGAGGCTACAATGAGCAGTTCTTC; J gene: TRBJ2-1; D gene: .; V gene: TRBV20-1; clone size: .
CDR3 protein: CASSLNSGVTDTQYF; CDR3 DNA: TGTGCCAGCAGCTTAAATTCGGGGGTCACAGATACGCAGTATTTT; J gene: TRBJ2-3; D gene: .; V gene: TRBV7-6; clone size: .
CDR3 protein: CASSSRPLGLKTQYF; CDR3 DNA: TGTGCCAGCAGCTCCCGACCCCTAGGGTTGAAGACCCAGTACTTC; J gene: TRBJ2-5; D gene: .; V gene: TRBV7-9; clone size: .
CDR3 protein: CATSDPLGEVLGYNSPLHF; CDR3 DNA: TGTGCCACCAGTGACCCCCTAGGGGAAGTCCTCGGCTATAATTCACCCCTCCACTTT; J gene: TRBJ1-6; D gene: .; V gene: TRBV24-1; clone size: once
CDR3 protein: CSASRGPPASNQPQHF; CDR3 DNA: TGCAGTGCTTCCAGGGGTCCCCCCGCGAGCAATCAGCCCCAGCATTTT; J gene: TRBJ1-5; D gene: .; V gene: TRBV20-1; clone size: .
CDR3 protein: CAWSVPVEVWPLHF; CDR3 DNA: TGTGCCTGGAGTGTCCCAGTGGAGGTTTGGCCCCTCCACTTT; J gene: TRBJ1-6; D gene: .; V gene: TRBV30; clone size: .
CDR3 protein: CASSRKDSPRAKNIQYF; CDR3 DNA: TGTGCCAGCAGCCGGAAGGACAGCCCAAGAGCCAAAAACATTCAGTACTTC; J gene: TRBJ2-4; D gene: .; V gene: TRBV5-4; clone size: many
CDR3 protein: CASSPKSGASSYEQYF; CDR3 DNA: TGTGCCAGCAGCCCGAAATCCGGCGCGAGCTCCTACGAGCAGTACTTC; J gene: TRBJ2-7; D gene: .; V gene: TRBV7-9; clone size: .
CDR3 protein: CSARDLAGPSYNEQFF; CDR3 DNA: TGCAGTGCTAGAGATTTAGCGGGTCCGTCCTACAATGAGCAGTTCTTC; J gene: TRBJ2-1; D gene: TRBD2; V gene: TRBV20-1; clone size: .
CDR3 protein: CASSITGAPDTQYF; CDR3 DNA: TGTGCCAGTAGTATAACGGGAGCTCCAGATACGCAGTATTTT; J gene: TRBJ2-3; D gene: .; V gene: TRBV19; clone size: few
CDR3 protein: CASSSGGIRSGEQFF; CDR3 DNA: TGTGCCAGCAGCTCGGGGGGCATCAGGTCAGGTGAGCAGTTCTTC; J gene: TRBJ2-1; D gene: .; V gene: TRBV7-8; clone size: few
CDR3 protein: CASSFLSGYTF; CDR3 DNA: TGTGCCAGCAGCTTCTTATCTGGCTACACCTTC; J gene: TRBJ1-2; D gene: .; V gene: TRBV5-6; clone size: many
CDR3 protein: CASSDLRDNQPQHF; CDR3 DNA: TGTGCCAGCAGTGACCTTCGAGACAATCAGCCCCAGCATTTT; J gene: TRBJ1-5; D gene: .; V gene: TRBV12-3/TRBV12-4; clone size: few
CDR3 protein: CASSQDCVAGPYNEQFF; CDR3 DNA: TGCGCCAGCAGCCAAGATTGCGTAGCGGGACCATACAATGAGCAGTTCTTC; J gene: TRBJ2-1; D gene: TRBD2; V gene: TRBV4-1; clone size: few
CDR3 protein: CSVVLWTGTDEQYF; CDR3 DNA: TGCAGCGTTGTGCTCTGGACAGGGACCGACGAGCAGTACTTC; J gene: TRBJ2-7; D gene: TRBD1; V gene: TRBV29-1; clone size: few
CDR3 protein: CASSPNFNNEQFF; CDR3 DNA: TGTGCCAGCTCACCCAACTTCAACAATGAGCAGTTCTTC; J gene: TRBJ2-1; D gene: .; V gene: TRBV18; clone size: many
CDR3 protein: CASSERYTEAFF; CDR3 DNA: TGTGCCAGCAGTGAGCGTTACACTGAAGCTTTCTTT; J gene: TRBJ1-1; D gene: .; V gene: TRBV6-1; clone size: .
CDR3 protein: CASSPLQLNEQFF; CDR3 DNA: TGTGCCAGCAGCCCGCTCCAGTTGAATGAGCAGTTCTTC; J gene: TRBJ2-1; D gene: .; V gene: TRBV11-2; clone size: many
CDR3 protein: CASSEALPGSGANVLTF; CDR3 DNA: TGTGCCAGCAGTGAAGCGCTCCCAGGTTCTGGGGCCAACGTCCTGACTTTC; J gene: TRBJ2-6; D gene: .; V gene: TRBV2; clone size: many
CDR3 protein: CASGGGRNADTQYF; CDR3 DNA: TGTGCCAGTGGGGGCGGGAGGAACGCAGATACGCAGTATTTT; J gene: TRBJ2-3; D gene: TRBD2; V gene: TRBV19; clone size: many
CDR3 protein: CASRLAGGPSYNEQFF; CDR3 DNA: TGTGCCAGTAGACTAGCGGGAGGGCCCTCCTACAATGAGCAGTTCTTC; J gene: TRBJ2-1; D gene: TRBD2; V gene: TRBV19; clone size: many
CDR3 protein: CASSLGTSGKQFF; CDR3 DNA: TGCGCCAGCAGCTTGGGGACTAGCGGAAAGCAGTTCTTC; J gene: TRBJ2-1; D gene: TRBD2; V gene: TRBV5-1; clone size: few
CDR3 protein: CASSLAGGPYNEQFF; CDR3 DNA: TGTGCCAGCAGCTTAGCAGGGGGCCCCTACAATGAGCAGTTCTTC; J gene: TRBJ2-1; D gene: TRBD1; V gene: TRBV7-2; clone size: many
CDR3 protein: CASIGASGRTRETQYF; CDR3 DNA: TGTGCCAGCATAGGGGCTAGCGGGAGGACTCGAGAGACCCAGTACTTC; J gene: TRBJ2-5; D gene: TRBD2; V gene: TRBV6-1; clone size: many
CDR3 protein: CASSRLAGYNEQFF; CDR3 DNA: TGCGCCAGCAGCCGACTAGCGGGGTACAATGAGCAGTTCTTC; J gene: TRBJ2-1; D gene: TRBD2; V gene: TRBV5-1; clone size: few
CDR3 protein: CASSEQGWADTQYF; CDR3 DNA: TGCGCCAGCAGTGAACAGGGGTGGGCAGATACGCAGTATTTT; J gene: TRBJ2-3; D gene: TRBD1; V gene: TRBV10-2; clone size: many
CDR3 protein: CASSLSGSSHEQYF; CDR3 DNA: TGTGCCAGTAGTCTTAGCGGGAGCTCCCACGAGCAGTACTTC; J gene: TRBJ2-7; D gene: TRBD2; V gene: TRBV19; clone size: .
CDR3 protein: CARTSGPRNTEAFF; CDR3 DNA: TGTGCCCGAACATCGGGACCAAGGAACACTGAAGCTTTCTTT; J gene: TRBJ1-1; D gene: .; V gene: TRBV2; clone size: many
CDR3 protein: CSAREPTRTEQYF; CDR3 DNA: TGCAGTGCTAGAGAGCCCACTAGAACCGAGCAGTACTTC; J gene: TRBJ2-7; D gene: .; V gene: TRBV20-1; clone size: few
CDR3 protein: CASSVGGGMNTEAFF; CDR3 DNA: TGTGCCAGCAGCGTAGGTGGAGGGATGAACACTGAAGCTTTCTTT; J gene: TRBJ1-1; D gene: .; V gene: TRBV9; clone size: few
CDR3 protein: CASSGLAGDPDTQYF; CDR3 DNA: TGTGCCAGCTCAGGACTAGCGGGAGACCCAGATACGCAGTATTTT; J gene: TRBJ2-3; D gene: TRBD2; V gene: TRBV18; clone size: .
CDR3 protein: CASSGDSFLTTEAFF; CDR3 DNA: TGTGCCAGCAGTGGTGACAGTTTCCTCACCACTGAAGCTTTCTTT; J gene: TRBJ1-1; D gene: .; V gene: TRBV6-5; clone size: few
CDR3 protein: CASSLARSPEQYF; CDR3 DNA: TGTGCCAGCAGCTTAGCTAGGTCACCCGAGCAGTACTTC; J gene: TRBJ2-7; D gene: .; V gene: TRBV11-2; clone size: .
CDR3 protein: CASGSGPNTGELFF; CDR3 DNA: TGTGCCAGCGGGAGCGGCCCGAACACCGGGGAGCTGTTTTTT; J gene: TRBJ2-2; D gene: .; V gene: TRBV2; clone size: .
CDR3 protein: CASSPKLAGGIYEQYF; CDR3 DNA: TGTGCCAGCTCACCAAAACTAGCGGGAGGTATCTACGAGCAGTACTTC; J gene: TRBJ2-7; D gene: TRBD2; V gene: TRBV18; clone size: few
CDR3 protein: CASSLWGNTEAFF; CDR3 DNA: TGTGCCAGCAGTTTGTGGGGGAACACTGAAGCTTTCTTT; J gene: TRBJ1-1; D gene: .; V gene: TRBV12-3/TRBV12-4; clone size: many
CDR3 protein: CSVAPNPLPVTEAFF; CDR3 DNA: TGCAGCGTTGCCCCCAATCCATTACCAGTCACTGAAGCTTTCTTT; J gene: TRBJ1-1; D gene: .; V gene: TRBV29-1; clone size: few
CDR3 protein: CATSDSFQGPYQPQHF; CDR3 DNA: TGTGCCACCAGTGATAGTTTTCAGGGGCCTTATCAGCCCCAGCATTTT; J gene: TRBJ1-5; D gene: .; V gene: TRBV24-1; clone size: .
CDR3 protein: CASSPPGREQYF; CDR3 DNA: TGTGCCAGCTCACCACCCGGGCGCGAGCAGTACTTC; J gene: TRBJ2-7; D gene: .; V gene: TRBV18; clone size: .
CDR3 protein: CAISADSYEQYF; CDR3 DNA: TGTGCCATCAGTGCGGACAGTTACGAGCAGTACTTC; J gene: TRBJ2-7; D gene: .; V gene: TRBV10-3; clone size: few
CDR3 protein: CSATDRGKISSGYTF; CDR3 DNA: TGCAGTGCCACGGACAGGGGAAAGATCTCGAGTGGCTACACCTTC; J gene: TRBJ1-2; D gene: TRBD1; V gene: TRBV20-1; clone size: .
CDR3 protein: CASSLRAGGGHNSPLHF; CDR3 DNA: TGTGCCAGCAGCTTAAGGGCAGGGGGCGGTCATAATTCACCCCTCCACTTT; J gene: TRBJ1-6; D gene: TRBD1; V gene: TRBV7-8; clone size: many
CDR3 protein: CASSVHATYEQYF; CDR3 DNA: TGCGCCAGCAGCGTTCACGCCACCTACGAGCAGTACTTC; J gene: TRBJ2-7; D gene: .; V gene: TRBV5-1; clone size: few
CDR3 protein: CASSPLEGSAGRNEKLFF; CDR3 DNA: TGTGCCAGCAGCCCCCTCGAAGGGTCCGCAGGCCGTAATGAAAAACTGTTTTTT; J gene: TRBJ1-4; D gene: .; V gene: TRBV6-6; clone size: .
CDR3 protein: CASSKVDGHSTDTQYF; CDR3 DNA: TGTGCCAGCAGCAAAGTAGATGGACACTCCACAGATACGCAGTATTTT; J gene: TRBJ2-3; D gene: .; V gene: TRBV21-1; clone size: many
CDR3 protein: CASSLTRAPYNSPLHF; CDR3 DNA: TGTGCCAGCAGCCTCACCAGGGCCCCATATAATTCACCCCTCCACTTT; J gene: TRBJ1-6; D gene: .; V gene: TRBV5-5; clone size: few
CDR3 protein: CSVRSPGQRTGELFF; CDR3 DNA: TGCAGCGTTCGATCTCCGGGACAGCGGACCGGGGAGCTGTTTTTT; J gene: TRBJ2-2; D gene: TRBD1; V gene: TRBV29-1; clone size: many
CDR3 protein: CSALSGRFRYEQYF; CDR3 DNA: TGCAGTGCTCTTAGCGGGAGGTTTAGGTACGAGCAGTACTTC; J gene: TRBJ2-7; D gene: TRBD2; V gene: TRBV20-1; clone size: .
CDR3 protein: CASRMLGGQETQYF; CDR3 DNA: TGTGCCAGCAGGATGCTCGGGGGGCAAGAGACCCAGTACTTC; J gene: TRBJ2-5; D gene: TRBD2; V gene: TRBV7-6; clone size: .
CDR3 protein: CASSLMTAGELFF; CDR3 DNA: TGTGCCAGCAGCTTAATGACAGCCGGGGAGCTGTTTTTT; J gene: TRBJ2-2; D gene: .; V gene: TRBV7-9; clone size: many
CDR3 protein: CASSVGASGRPSEQFF; CDR3 DNA: TGTGCCAGCAGCGTAGGGGCTAGCGGGAGACCGAGTGAGCAGTTCTTC; J gene: TRBJ2-1; D gene: TRBD2; V gene: TRBV9; clone size: many
CDR3 protein: CSANPRAQETQYF; CDR3 DNA: TGCAGCGCTAACCCCAGGGCCCAAGAGACCCAGTACTTC; J gene: TRBJ2-5; D gene: .; V gene: TRBV29-1; clone size: many
CDR3 protein: CASSELPRYEQYF; CDR3 DNA: TGCGCCAGCAGTGAACTCCCTCGCTACGAGCAGTACTTC; J gene: TRBJ2-7; D gene: .; V gene: TRBV10-2; clone size: many
CDR3 protein: CASTHGRNSNQPQHF; CDR3 DNA: TGTGCCAGTACCCATGGGCGGAATAGCAATCAGCCCCAGCATTTT; J gene: TRBJ1-5; D gene: .; V gene: TRBV19; clone size: .
CDR3 protein: CSAATSGVPYNEQFF; CDR3 DNA: TGCAGCGCTGCAACTAGCGGAGTCCCCTACAATGAGCAGTTCTTC; J gene: TRBJ2-1; D gene: TRBD2; V gene: TRBV29-1; clone size: .
CDR3 protein: CASSLQDSTGELFF; CDR3 DNA: TGTGCCAGCAGTTTACAGGACAGCACCGGGGAGCTGTTTTTT; J gene: TRBJ2-2; D gene: .; V gene: TRBV12-3/TRBV12-4; clone size: many